Listed below are T cell receptor beta chains from one sample, sequenced in a study of liver allograft versus peripheral blood T cells. TCRdb ran MiXCR on the reads and lists one entry per CDR3 protein. Of roughly 3,700 distinct CDR3 sequences listed, 18% are singletons. The receptors here all came from a human patient who had a liver transplant. Some of these T cells may belong to the graft donor. The CDR3 runs from the conserved cysteine through the conserved F or W. The order of the fields is D gene, clone size, J gene, V gene, CDR3 DNA, CDR3 protein. D genes are given only for firm matches. Clone size, where shown, is once, few, many, or a class for clones that have expanded.

D gene: .; clone size: medium-sized; J gene: TRBJ2-2; V gene: TRBV19; CDR3 DNA: TGTGCCAGTAGTATTAACAGGGCCCACACCGGGGAGCTGTTTTTT; CDR3 protein: CASSINRAHTGELFF
D gene: .; clone size: medium-sized; J gene: TRBJ1-2; V gene: TRBV19; CDR3 DNA: TGTGCCAGTAGACCGGGACATTCTAACTATGGCTACACCTTC; CDR3 protein: CASRPGHSNYGYTF
D gene: .; clone size: medium-sized; J gene: TRBJ1-2; V gene: TRBV12-3/TRBV12-4; CDR3 DNA: TGTGCCAGCAGTTTAATGACAAGCAGCTATGGCTACACCTTC; CDR3 protein: CASSLMTSSYGYTF
D gene: TRBD2; clone size: medium-sized; J gene: TRBJ2-2; V gene: TRBV20-1; CDR3 DNA: TGCAGTGCTACCGAGGGACTAATGAACACCGGGGAGCTGTTTTTT; CDR3 protein: CSATEGLMNTGELFF
D gene: TRBD1; clone size: medium-sized; J gene: TRBJ2-7; V gene: TRBV5-6; CDR3 DNA: TGTGCCAGCAGCGGGGACAGCTACGAGCAGTACTTC; CDR3 protein: CASSGDSYEQYF
D gene: .; clone size: few; J gene: TRBJ1-1; V gene: TRBV28; CDR3 DNA: TGTGCCAGCAGCCGACGGGGCGGGAGTACCACTGAAGCTTTCTTT; CDR3 protein: CASSRRGGSTTEAFF
D gene: TRBD2; clone size: .; J gene: TRBJ2-7; V gene: TRBV28; CDR3 DNA: TGTGCCAGCAGGGTTTGGTCGGGACTAGCGGGAGGAGGTGGCGAGCAGTACTTC; CDR3 protein: CASRVWSGLAGGGGEQYF
D gene: .; clone size: medium-sized; J gene: TRBJ2-6; V gene: TRBV7-3; CDR3 DNA: TGTGCCAGCAGCCAGGGACCAAGCGGGGCCAACGTCCTGACTTTC; CDR3 protein: CASSQGPSGANVLTF
D gene: .; clone size: medium-sized; J gene: TRBJ2-7; V gene: TRBV11-2; CDR3 DNA: TGTGCCAGCAGCTATGGCGGGGAACTTGCCTACGAGCAGTACTTC; CDR3 protein: CASSYGGELAYEQYF
D gene: .; clone size: once; J gene: TRBJ1-1; V gene: TRBV7-5; CDR3 DNA: .; CDR3 protein: CISVPEAQAEGRRNTEAFF
D gene: TRBD2; clone size: .; J gene: TRBJ2-3; V gene: TRBV24-1; CDR3 DNA: TGTGCCACCAGTGATTTGTACCGGGACAGTCTAGCGGGAGAGGCCACAGATACGCAGTATTTT; CDR3 protein: CATSDLYRDSLAGEATDTQYF
D gene: .; clone size: .; J gene: TRBJ1-4; V gene: TRBV2; CDR3 DNA: TGTGCCAGCAGTGAAGAACTTGAAAAACTGTTTTTT; CDR3 protein: CASSEELEKLFF
D gene: .; clone size: medium-sized; J gene: TRBJ1-6; V gene: TRBV18; CDR3 DNA: TGTGCCAGCTCTCCCGGGACGGACTACAATTCACCCCTCCACTTT; CDR3 protein: CASSPGTDYNSPLHF
D gene: .; clone size: .; J gene: TRBJ1-5; V gene: TRBV13; CDR3 DNA: TGTGCCAGCAGCGTGAGTCATAGGAGCAATCAGCCCCAGCATTTT; CDR3 protein: CASSVSHRSNQPQHF
D gene: .; clone size: many; J gene: TRBJ2-1; V gene: TRBV28; CDR3 DNA: TGTGCCAGCAGTTTACGGCGGCAGGTCGTACCTGAGCAGTTCTTC; CDR3 protein: CASSLRRQVVPEQFF
D gene: .; clone size: medium-sized; J gene: TRBJ1-5; V gene: TRBV20-1; CDR3 DNA: TGCAGTGCTATGGACACTCTCGATAGCAATCAGCCCCAGCATTTT; CDR3 protein: CSAMDTLDSNQPQHF
D gene: .; clone size: many; J gene: TRBJ1-2; V gene: TRBV7-9; CDR3 DNA: TGTGCCAGCAGCTCCAGCTGGGGGTTCTATGGCTACACCTTC; CDR3 protein: CASSSSWGFYGYTF
D gene: .; clone size: medium-sized; J gene: TRBJ1-5; V gene: TRBV20-1; CDR3 DNA: TGCAGTGCTAGTTCGGGGCCTCAGCCCCAGCATTTT; CDR3 protein: CSASSGPQPQHF
D gene: .; clone size: medium-sized; J gene: TRBJ2-7; V gene: TRBV20-1; CDR3 DNA: TGCAGTGCTAGAGATTTAGGGACCGCCTACGAGCAGTACTTC; CDR3 protein: CSARDLGTAYEQYF
D gene: .; clone size: medium-sized; J gene: TRBJ2-2; V gene: TRBV15; CDR3 DNA: TGTGCCACCAGCAAATACGCGAACACCGGGGAGCTGTTTTTT; CDR3 protein: CATSKYANTGELFF
D gene: .; clone size: few; J gene: TRBJ2-7; V gene: TRBV9; CDR3 DNA: TGTGCCAGCAGCGTAGCCGCAGGGTACTACGAGCAGTACTTC; CDR3 protein: CASSVAAGYYEQYF
D gene: .; clone size: .; J gene: TRBJ2-5; V gene: TRBV20-1; CDR3 DNA: TGCAGTGCTAGTCGGCCCGAGTACCAAGAGACCCAGTACTTC; CDR3 protein: CSASRPEYQETQYF
D gene: .; clone size: .; J gene: TRBJ1-5; V gene: TRBV12-5; CDR3 DNA: TGTGCTAGTGGTTTGGGAGGGATTGATCAGCCCCAGCATTTT; CDR3 protein: CASGLGGIDQPQHF
D gene: TRBD1; clone size: few; J gene: TRBJ2-6; V gene: TRBV10-3; CDR3 DNA: TGTGCCATCAGACGAACAGGGGAAGGGGCCAACGTCCTGACTTTC; CDR3 protein: CAIRRTGEGANVLTF
D gene: .; clone size: medium-sized; J gene: TRBJ2-1; V gene: TRBV28; CDR3 DNA: TGTGCCAGCAGTCAGGACATCCTGGGGGGTGAGCAGTTCTTC; CDR3 protein: CASSQDILGGEQFF
D gene: .; clone size: large; J gene: TRBJ1-6; V gene: TRBV6-5; CDR3 DNA: TGTGCCAGCAGTGACCGGCGGGGGTCACCCCTCCACTTT; CDR3 protein: CASSDRRGSPLHF
D gene: .; clone size: medium-sized; J gene: TRBJ2-1; V gene: TRBV25-1; CDR3 DNA: TGTGCCACCACCTTGGGCACCTACAATGAGCAGTTCTTC; CDR3 protein: CATTLGTYNEQFF
D gene: TRBD1; clone size: medium-sized; J gene: TRBJ1-5; V gene: TRBV12-3/TRBV12-4; CDR3 DNA: TGTGCCAGCAGTCCGGGGACAGGGATTATCCATCAGCCCCAGCATTTT; CDR3 protein: CASSPGTGIIHQPQHF
D gene: .; clone size: large; J gene: TRBJ1-4; V gene: TRBV19; CDR3 DNA: TGTGCCAGTACGTCAAGTGCAACTAATGAAAAACTGTTTTTT; CDR3 protein: CASTSSATNEKLFF
D gene: .; clone size: medium-sized; J gene: TRBJ1-2; V gene: TRBV28; CDR3 DNA: TGTGCCAGCAGTTTATTGCCCGATTATGGCTACACCTTC; CDR3 protein: CASSLLPDYGYTF
D gene: .; clone size: medium-sized; J gene: TRBJ2-1; V gene: TRBV28; CDR3 DNA: TGTGCCAGCAGTTTAGGGACTTCCTCCTACAATGAGCAGTTCTTC; CDR3 protein: CASSLGTSSYNEQFF
D gene: TRBD1; clone size: few; J gene: TRBJ1-5; V gene: TRBV2; CDR3 DNA: TGTGCCAGCCAACGGGACAGGGAGCCCCAGCATTTT; CDR3 protein: CASQRDREPQHF
D gene: .; clone size: large; J gene: TRBJ1-6; V gene: TRBV29-1; CDR3 DNA: TGCAGCGTGAGGGGCAGGGGAAATTCACCCCTCCACTTT; CDR3 protein: CSVRGRGNSPLHF
D gene: .; clone size: medium-sized; J gene: TRBJ1-5; V gene: TRBV15; CDR3 DNA: TGTGCCACCAGCAGATCAAACGTAGATAGCAATCAGCCCCAGCATTTT; CDR3 protein: CATSRSNVDSNQPQHF
D gene: .; clone size: medium-sized; J gene: TRBJ2-7; V gene: TRBV6-5; CDR3 DNA: TGTGCCAGCAGTTACTCTTTGGGGGACTACGAGCAGTACTTC; CDR3 protein: CASSYSLGDYEQYF
D gene: .; clone size: .; J gene: TRBJ2-7; V gene: TRBV11-2; CDR3 DNA: TGTGCCAGCAGCTTAGTAGGGGGGCCCTACGAGCAGTACTTC; CDR3 protein: CASSLVGGPYEQYF
D gene: .; clone size: large; J gene: TRBJ1-5; V gene: TRBV6-2/TRBV6-3; CDR3 DNA: TGTGCCAGCAGTTATGGCAGCAATCAGCCCCAGCATTTT; CDR3 protein: CASSYGSNQPQHF
D gene: .; clone size: .; J gene: TRBJ2-7; V gene: TRBV7-9; CDR3 DNA: TGTGCCAGCAGCACAATACAGGGCGCCGAGCAGTACTTC; CDR3 protein: CASSTIQGAEQYF
D gene: .; clone size: medium-sized; J gene: TRBJ1-2; V gene: TRBV6-6; CDR3 DNA: TGTGCCAGCACCACATGGGCGGGACATGAGGATGGCTACACCTTC; CDR3 protein: CASTTWAGHEDGYTF
D gene: .; clone size: medium-sized; J gene: TRBJ1-2; V gene: TRBV28; CDR3 DNA: TGTGCCAGCAGTTCCCCGGACAGCTATGGCTACACCTTC; CDR3 protein: CASSSPDSYGYTF